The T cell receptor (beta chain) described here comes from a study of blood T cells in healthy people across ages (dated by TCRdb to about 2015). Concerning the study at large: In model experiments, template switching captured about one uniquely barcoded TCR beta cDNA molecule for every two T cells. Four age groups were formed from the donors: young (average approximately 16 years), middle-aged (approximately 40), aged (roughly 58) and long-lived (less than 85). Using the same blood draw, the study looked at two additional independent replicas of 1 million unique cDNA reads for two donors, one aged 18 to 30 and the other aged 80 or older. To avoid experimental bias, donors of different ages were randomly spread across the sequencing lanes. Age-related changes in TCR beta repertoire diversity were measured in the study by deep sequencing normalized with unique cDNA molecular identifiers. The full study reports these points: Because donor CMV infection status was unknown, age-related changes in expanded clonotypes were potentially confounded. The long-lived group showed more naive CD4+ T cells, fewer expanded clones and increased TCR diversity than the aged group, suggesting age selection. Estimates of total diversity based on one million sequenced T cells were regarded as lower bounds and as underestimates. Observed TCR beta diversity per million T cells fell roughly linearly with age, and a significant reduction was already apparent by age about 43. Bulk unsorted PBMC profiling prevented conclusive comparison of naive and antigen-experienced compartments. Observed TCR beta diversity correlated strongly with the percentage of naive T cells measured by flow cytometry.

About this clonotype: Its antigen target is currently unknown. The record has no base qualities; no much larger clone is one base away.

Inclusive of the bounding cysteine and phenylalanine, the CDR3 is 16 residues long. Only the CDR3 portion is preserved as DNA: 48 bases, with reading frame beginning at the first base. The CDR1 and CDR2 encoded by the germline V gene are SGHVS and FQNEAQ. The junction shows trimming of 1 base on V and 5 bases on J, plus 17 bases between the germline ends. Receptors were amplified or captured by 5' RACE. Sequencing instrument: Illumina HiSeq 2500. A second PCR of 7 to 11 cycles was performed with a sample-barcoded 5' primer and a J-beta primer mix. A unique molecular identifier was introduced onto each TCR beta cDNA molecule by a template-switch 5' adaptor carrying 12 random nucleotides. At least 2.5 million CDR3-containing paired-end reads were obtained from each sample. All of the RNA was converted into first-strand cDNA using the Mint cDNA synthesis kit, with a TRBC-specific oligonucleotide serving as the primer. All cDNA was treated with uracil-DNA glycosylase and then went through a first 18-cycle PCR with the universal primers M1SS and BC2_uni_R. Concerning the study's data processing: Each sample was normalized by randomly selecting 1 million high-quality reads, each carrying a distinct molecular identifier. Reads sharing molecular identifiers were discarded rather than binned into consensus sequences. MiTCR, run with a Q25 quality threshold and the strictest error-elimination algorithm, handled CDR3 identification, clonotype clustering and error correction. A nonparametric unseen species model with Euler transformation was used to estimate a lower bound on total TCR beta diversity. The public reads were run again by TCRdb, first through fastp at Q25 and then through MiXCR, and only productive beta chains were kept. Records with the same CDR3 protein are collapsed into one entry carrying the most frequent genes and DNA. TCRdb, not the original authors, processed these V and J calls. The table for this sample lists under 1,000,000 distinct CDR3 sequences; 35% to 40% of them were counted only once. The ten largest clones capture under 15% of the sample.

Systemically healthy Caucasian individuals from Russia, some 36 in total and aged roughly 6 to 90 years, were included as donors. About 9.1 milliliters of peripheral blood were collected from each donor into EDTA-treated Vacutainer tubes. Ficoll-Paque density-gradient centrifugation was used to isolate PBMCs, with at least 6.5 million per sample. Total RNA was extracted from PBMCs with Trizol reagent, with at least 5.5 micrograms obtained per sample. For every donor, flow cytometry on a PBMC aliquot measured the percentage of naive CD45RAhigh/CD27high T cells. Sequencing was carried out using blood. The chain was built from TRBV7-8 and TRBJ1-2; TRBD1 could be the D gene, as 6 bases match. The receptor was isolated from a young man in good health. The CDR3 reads CASSLEGGVGGYGYTF. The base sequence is TGTGCCAGCAGCTTAGAGGGGGGGGTGGGGGGTTATGGCTACACCTTC. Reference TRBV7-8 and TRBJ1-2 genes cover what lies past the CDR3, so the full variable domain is GAGVSQSPRYKVAKRGQDVALRCDPISGHVSLFWYQQALGQGPEFLTYFQNEAQLDKSGLPSDRFFAERPEGSVSTLKIQRTQQEDSAVYLCASSLEGGVGGYGYTFGSGTRLTVV.